A single sample gave rise to the 31 T cell receptor beta chains below, sequenced in a study of blood T cells in healthy people across ages. With a J-beta primer mix and a sample-barcoded 5' primer, a second PCR ran about 7 to 11 cycles. One entry per CDR3 protein results from TCRdb running MiXCR on the 5' RACE reads. The sample shows more than 750,000 distinct CDR3 sequences, about 29% of them seen only once. These data also formed part of another study, on T cells of mothers and their children.

Sequencing was performed on blood. The receptors were gathered from a woman in her 40s in good health.

This clonotype was seen a few times. The rearrangement joins TRBV15 to TRBJ2-5, with a weak D call TRBD1 (6 bases). V was pared by 0 bases and J by 0 bases, with 14 bases between. Germline lookup yields CDR1 LNHNV and CDR2 YYDKDF (reference sequence). This CDR3 is 17 amino acids long. This CDR3 is CATSRDLPKGDQETQYF. CDR3 nucleotides: TGTGCCACCAGCAGAGACCTCCCAAAGGGGGACCAAGAGACCCAGTACTTC.

About this clonotype: This may be a read error: a much more frequent sequence differs by one nucleotide. The gene calls are TRBV20-1 and TRBJ2-3, with 7 bases aligning to TRBD2. The germline CDR1 and CDR2 sequences are DFQATT and SNEGSKA (reference sequence). This CDR3 has 12 residues. CDR3 sequence: CSAAGAGDTHYF. CDR3 sequence (DNA): TGCAGTGCAGCTGGGGCGGGAGATACGCACTATTTT.

This clonotype was seen at least ten times. This chain joins TRBV7-3 and TRBJ2-1; D possibly uses TRBD1 or TRBD2 (6 bases each). Looked up from germline, CDR1 is SGHTA and CDR2 is FQGTGA. The length of the CDR3 is 13 residues. Trimming cost V 3 bases and J 7 bases, with 10 bases left between them. The CDR3 sequence: CASSFGGPNEQFF. The CDR3 nucleotides read TGTGCCAGCAGCTTTGGGGGGCCAAATGAGCAGTTCTTC.

The chain has TRBV20-1 and TRBJ2-7, with D maybe TRBD2 (6 bases). V lost 0 bases and J 2 bases, leaving 17 bases between the germline ends. The CDR3 consists of 16 residues. CDR1 and CDR2 from the germline V gene are DFQATT and SNEGSKA (reference sequence). CDR3 coding DNA: TGCAGTGCTAGAGAAGAGCTGAGACTAGACACCTACGAGCAGTACTTC. Its protein is CSAREELRLDTYEQYF.

This clonotype came up many times. The V gene is TRBV6-1, the J gene TRBJ1-2; 9 bases are a match to TRBD1. The J segment lost 7 bases and the V segment lost 8 bases, leaving 11 bases of the junction unmatched. This CDR3 comprises 14 residues. Germline CDR1 is MNHNS and CDR2 is SASEGT. This CDR3 reads CASGGTGTAAGYTF. The CDR3 DNA reads as TGTGCCAGCGGGGGGACAGGGACCGCTGCTGGCTACACCTTC.

This clonotype was observed a handful of times. This sequence joins TRBV9 and TRBJ2-5; tentative D call: TRBD2 (6 bases). Deletions cut 6 bases from V and 11 bases from J, with 20 bases between. This CDR3 is built from 13 residues. Germline CDR1 is SGDLS and CDR2 is YYNGEE. CDR3 region: CASTPGGEGEQYF. For the CDR3, the DNA is TGTGCCAGCACCCCCGGGGGTGAGGGAGAGCAGTACTTC.

As regards this clonotype: This could be a read error, since a much larger clone is one nucleotide away. The CDR3 ends on some other residue instead of the conserved phenylalanine or tryptophan, so this is likely a read error. This chain connects TRBV5-1 to TRBJ2-1; D is uncertain. Trimming removed 0 bases at V and 5 bases at J, with 12 bases between. CDR3 length: 15 amino acids. From germline, CDR1 is SGHRS and CDR2 YFSETQ. CDR3 sequence: CASSLGFDNNNEQFC. Written as DNA, the CDR3 is TGCGCCAGCAGCTTGGGTTTTGACAACAACAATGAGCAGTTCTGC.

This clonotype was seen a few times. The chain is built from TRBV10-3 and TRBJ2-3, with 14 bases that match TRBD2. CDR1 is ENHRY and CDR2 is SYGVKD in the germline V gene. V gave up 4 bases and J gave up 10 bases; unmatched junction bases: 4. CDR3 size: 14 residues. The CDR3, as DNA: TGTGCCATCAGTGGACTAGCGGGGGGGCACGCGCAGTATTTT. This codes for CAISGLAGGHAQYF.

This chain joins TRBV20-1 and TRBJ2-7; the match to TRBD1 covers 10 bases. The V gene end was trimmed by 5 bases and the J gene end by 3 bases; junction bases not matched to a gene: 7. The CDR3 consists of 14 residues. Germline loops: CDR1 DFQATT, CDR2 SNEGSKA (reference sequence). The CDR3 is CSAVRDRGNYEQYF. The CDR3 DNA reads TGCAGTGCTGTCCGGGACAGGGGCAACTACGAGCAGTACTTC.

This clonotype appeared a few times. The chain has TRBV5-1 and TRBJ2-3; 8 nucleotides match TRBD1. CDR1 is SGHRS, CDR2 YFSETQ, per germline. This CDR3 has 15 residues. Germline trimming cut 0 bases from V and 5 bases from J; bases unmatched to any gene: 5. This CDR3 reads CASSLGTGRKDTQYF. CDR3 nucleotides: TGCGCCAGCAGCTTGGGGACAGGGCGGAAAGATACGCAGTATTTT. The full variable domain, rest sourced from reference TRBV5-1 and TRBJ2-3, is KAGVTQTPRYLIKTRGQQVTLSCSPISGHRSVSWYQQTPGQGLQFLFEYFSETQRNKGNFPGRFSGRQFSNSRSEMNVSTLELGDSALYLCASSLGTGRKDTQYFGPGTRLTVL.

This clonotype was observed a few times. Given a much more abundant clone one base away, this may be a read error. V is TRBV29-1 and J is TRBJ2-7; D may match TRBD1 or TRBD2 (5 bases each). Germline assignment: CDR1 SQVTM and CDR2 ANQGSEA. This CDR3 has 14 amino acids. The CDR3, as DNA: TGCAGCGTTAAAGATGGGGGAAACTCCTACGAGCAGTACTTC. The encoded protein is CSVKDGGNSYEQYF.

The chain is built from TRBV6-1 and TRBJ2-7; 10 nucleotides align to TRBD1. The CDR3 is made up of 16 amino acids. Germline values: CDR1 MNHNS, CDR2 SASEGT. The ends lost 2 bases at V and 3 bases at J; junction bases unmatched: 7. The CDR3 DNA sequence: TGTGCCAGCAGTGAATCGAGGACAGGGGGTCTCTACGAGCAGTACTTC. It is translated as CASSESRTGGLYEQYF.

This chain uses TRBV6-1 with TRBJ1-3; D is uncertain. The CDR3 has 16 residues. V was shortened by 4 bases and J by 0 bases, with 13 bases between the two germline ends. CDR1 and CDR2 (germline): MNHNS, SASEGT. The CDR3 is CASSVDRTPSGNTIYF. The CDR3 nucleotides read TGTGCCAGCAGTGTGGATCGGACTCCCTCTGGAAACACCATATATTTT.

This clonotype showed up just a few times. The CDR3 sequence is CASALGVGTDTQYF. The CDR3 nucleotides read TGCGCCAGCGCCTTGGGGGTCGGCACAGATACGCAGTATTTT. The chain links TRBV5-1 to TRBJ2-3; perhaps D is TRBD1 or TRBD2 (5 bases each). This CDR3 comprises 14 residues. The germline gives CDR1 SGHRS, CDR2 YFSETQ. The V and J ends lost 7 bases and 1 base respectively, with 13 bases between them. Full variable domain (outside the CDR3, taken from reference TRBV5-1 and TRBJ2-3): KAGVTQTPRYLIKTRGQQVTLSCSPISGHRSVSWYQQTPGQGLQFLFEYFSETQRNKGNFPGRFSGRQFSNSRSEMNVSTLELGDSALYLCASALGVGTDTQYFGPGTRLTVL.

This clonotype was recorded at least ten times. A much larger clone differs by one base, so this may be a read error. J is TRBJ2-1 and V is TRBV12-3 or TRBV12-4; D is unclear. The CDR3 contains 11 residues. Trimming took off 7 bases at V and 3 bases at J, with 4 bases between the two ends. For the CDR3, the DNA is TGTGCCAGCATCCTCTACAATGAGCAGTTCTTC. Translating it yields CASILYNEQFF.

The chain joins TRBV27 to TRBJ1-1; a weak D match, TRBD1 (5 bases). CDR1 is MNHEY, CDR2 SMNVEV, per germline (reference sequence). The CDR3 totals 13 residues. With 7 bases removed from V and 1 base from J, the gap between germline ends came to 10 bases. The CDR3 here is CASMGQANTEAFF. CDR3 nucleotides: TGTGCCAGCATGGGGCAGGCGAACACTGAAGCTTTCTTT.

The chain links TRBV7-2 to TRBJ1-2; D unresolved. V lost 5 bases and J lost 7, with 11 bases in between. The CDR3 consists of 12 residues. From germline, CDR1 is SGHTA and CDR2 FQGNSA. CDR3 loop: CASSPLPVGYTF. The CDR3 coding sequence is TGTGCCAGCAGCCCCCTCCCCGTTGGCTACACCTTC.

The V and J genes are TRBV20-1 and TRBJ1-1; TRBD1 aligns across 7 bases. The J segment lost 1 base and the V segment lost 8 bases, leaving 4 bases of the junction unmatched. The germline V gene has CDR1 DFQATT and CDR2 SNEGSKA (reference sequence). This CDR3 is built from 12 residues. The CDR3 protein is CSIDRANTEAFF. In DNA form, the CDR3 reads TGCAGTATTGACAGGGCGAACACTGAAGCTTTCTTT.

As to this clonotype: An end of the junction differs from the germline gene, which may be a read error. V and J are TRBV7-3 and TRBJ2-7; D is possibly TRBD1 or TRBD2 (6 bases each). The CDR3 totals 13 residues. CDR1 is SGHTA, CDR2 FQGTGA, per germline. CDR3 sequence: CASSLKGGHEQYF. The CDR3 DNA reads TGTGCCAGTAGCTTAAAGGGGGGACACGAGCAGTACTTC.

With respect to this clonotype: This clone may be a read error of a much larger clone one base away. The V call is TRBV29-1, the J call TRBJ2-1; TRBD2 agrees at 9 bases. The germline V gene encodes CDR1 SQVTM and CDR2 ANQGSEA. The CDR3 consists of 15 residues. V gave up 7 bases and J gave up 9 bases; unmatched junction bases: 16. The DNA for the CDR3 is TGCAGCGGTTTTATGAGGACTAGCGTTAGGGGTGAGCAGTTCTTC. Its translation: CSGFMRTSVRGEQFF.

This chain joins TRBV12-3 or TRBV12-4 and TRBJ1-2; possibly TRBD1 for D (6 bases). V lost 7 bases and J 5 bases, leaving 14 bases between the germline ends. The CDR3 totals 13 residues. CDR3 nucleotide sequence: TGTGCCAGCATCACAGGGCCGGGGTATGGCTACACCTTC. Its translation: CASITGPGYGYTF.

In its sample, this clonotype was seen a few times. V and J are TRBV5-1 and TRBJ1-1, with a possible D match to TRBD1 (5 bases). This CDR3 region has 15 residues. V dropped 2 bases and J dropped 4 bases, with 15 bases sitting between them. CDR1 and CDR2 (germline): SGHRS, YFSETQ. This CDR3 reads CASSFDDSKRTEAFF. CDR3 DNA sequence: TGCGCCAGCAGCTTCGACGACAGTAAGCGCACTGAAGCTTTCTTT.

A remark on this clonotype: At one end the junction does not follow the germline gene, possibly because of a read error. This chain connects TRBV5-6 to TRBJ1-1; D gene uncertain. Germline V lookup: CDR1 SGHDT, CDR2 YYEEEE. The CDR3 runs 15 residues. CDR3 nucleotide sequence: TGTGCCTGCAGCTTGGAGAGGTTTATACTTGCTGAAGCTTTCTTT. This sequence encodes CACSLERFILAEAFF.

The CDR3 reads CAWRGDSYGYTF. CDR3 sequence (DNA): TGTGCCTGGCGGGGGGACAGCTATGGCTACACCTTC. The V gene is TRBV30, the J gene TRBJ1-2, with 7 nucleotides matching TRBD1. The CDR3 covers 12 residues. Looked up from germline, CDR1 is GTSNPN and CDR2 is SVGIG (reference sequence). After removal of 5 bases from V and 4 bases from J, the junction contained 4 bases not matched to a gene.

This clonotype appeared a single time. J is TRBJ1-2 and V is TRBV28, with a tentative D call TRBD1 (6 bases). V was shortened by 4 bases and J by 1 base, with 13 bases between the two germline ends. Per germline, CDR1 MDHEN and CDR2 SYDVKM. The CDR3 runs 15 residues. The CDR3 DNA reads as TGTGCCAGCAGTTCCGGGACAATCCTTAACTATGGCTACACCTTC. Residues: CASSSGTILNYGYTF.

This clonotype was recorded at least ten times. This chain uses TRBV3-1 with TRBJ2-5, with D maybe TRBD2 (6 bases). V shed 4 bases and J shed 4 bases, with 19 bases lying between them. The CDR3 has 16 residues. Germline loops: CDR1 LGHDT, CDR2 YNNKEL (reference sequence). The CDR3: CASSPLAGHSGETQYF. CDR3 bases: TGTGCCAGCAGCCCTTTGGCGGGGCACTCAGGAGAGACCCAGTACTTC.

As for this clonotype: The germline gene is not matched at one end of the junction; a read error may be the cause. J is TRBJ2-1 and V is TRBV4-2; tentatively, D is TRBD1 or TRBD2 (5 bases each). Germline V gene lookup returns CDR1 LGHNA and CDR2 YNFKEQ. This CDR3 comprises 15 residues. In DNA form, the CDR3 reads TGTGCCGGCAGCCAAAGTGGGGACCTCTACAATGAGCAGTTCTTC. Its translation: CAGSQSGDLYNEQFF.

The rearrangement joins TRBV5-1 to TRBJ2-3; the match to TRBD1 covers 9 bases. Trimming took 4 bases from V and 5 from J; bases not matched to a gene: 11. Germline lookup yields CDR1 SGHRS and CDR2 YFSETQ. The CDR3 is 16 amino acids. In nucleotides, the CDR3 is TGCGCCAGCAGCCCTTACCCGGACAGGGGAATAGATACGCAGTATTTT. Its translation is CASSPYPDRGIDTQYF.

This clonotype was detected ten times or more. The chain employs TRBV20-1 and TRBJ1-2; D not certain. Trimming removed 3 bases at V and 3 bases at J, with 11 bases between. The CDR3 has 13 amino acids. CDR1 is DFQATT, CDR2 SNEGSKA, per germline (reference sequence). CDR3 nucleotide sequence: TGCAGTGCTAGGGATGGGTTTGACTATGGCTACACCTTC. It codes for CSARDGFDYGYTF.

A remark on this clonotype: A much larger clone differs from this one at a single base, so this may be a read error. The genes are TRBV6-5 and TRBJ2-1; D is unresolved. V shed 1 base and J shed 7 bases, with 17 bases lying between them. The CDR3 is made up of 16 amino acids. The germline V gene has CDR1 MNHEY and CDR2 SVGAGI. The CDR3 nucleotides read TGTGCCAGCAGTTACTTCGACCATCTCTCTGGTAATGAGCAGTTCTTC. It translates to CASSYFDHLSGNEQFF.

In its sample, this clonotype was seen a few times. This may be a read error, as it is one base from a much larger clone. The chain combines TRBV28 with TRBJ2-1, with TRBD2 matching 8 bases. The CDR3 sequence is 15 residues long. Per germline, CDR1 MDHEN and CDR2 SYDVKM. Germline trimming cut 7 bases from V and 2 bases from J; bases unmatched to any gene: 7. CDR3 in DNA: TGTGCCAGCACCCTTCGAGCGGGGGCCTACAATGAGCAGTTCTTC. Its protein product is CASTLRAGAYNEQFF.